What follows describes a single TCR beta chain. Its antigen is not yet known. Nothing much larger sits one base from this clone, and base qualities are not available. This specimen belongs to a study of blood T cell repertoires in COVID-19 (dated by TCRdb to 2018 to 2021). Concerning the study at large: Samples from collaborators originated in the United States, Italy and Spain and spanned both the acute and convalescent phases of COVID-19. The material from the prospective study consisted of cDNA or gDNA derived from T cells, B-cell-depleted T cells, or PBMCs. The dataset comprised deeply sampled blood TCRbeta repertoires from subjects exposed to, actively infected with, or recovered from COVID-19. The repertoires were made available in a free public database intended to serve as a resource for research on the immune response to SARS-CoV-2. Samples came from the ongoing ImmuneRACE study (first 160 participants) plus 1,254 subjects from 6 global collaborators. A de-identified subject ID, COVID-19 status, age in years and sex were almost always included in the sample metadata. HLA class I and class II types, where available, came from metadata supplied by the sample provider rather than from assay-based typing.

Participants in the prospective study were enrolled through a virtual design, were aged roughly 18 to 90 years, and lived in some 24 United States geographic areas. To assign participants to cohorts, the prospective study relied on clinical history that participants themselves reported in a screening survey and a study questionnaire. In the prospective study, whole blood, serum and a nasopharyngeal or oropharyngeal swab were collected from each participant by mobile phlebotomists. Prospective study participants could optionally give additional blood draws and questionnaires over an approximately 2-month period. Before DNA extraction, blood samples from the prospective study were shipped at room temperature or frozen. TCRbeta CDR3 regions were amplified from genomic DNA by means of the immunoSEQ Assay, a bias-controlled multiplex PCR. The published analysis was carried out like this. The number of nucleated cells in each sample was estimated by amplification of reference gene primers within the assay. To quantify the absolute abundance of each unique TCRbeta CDR3 rearrangement, sequence reads were collapsed and filtered. For each sample, productive Simpson clonality was calculated by taking the square root of Simpson's diversity index across productive rearrangements. In TCRdb, the immuneACCESS table is reduced to in-frame sequences with V and J assigned. These tables do not hold every clone; where another copy was compared, an unresolved V gene accounts for under half, and the others remain unexplained. The V and J calls and clone size come from that table; D and trimming were worked out from the DNA. The sample table contains approximately 260,000 clones; only one count was recorded for around four fifths of them. The top ten hold approximately 4.5% of the sample.

The paper as a whole reports these results and caveats: How much clinical and demographic metadata was included differed by source and by participant, and the metadata was provided uncurated.

Trimmed from V: 5 bases; trimmed from J: 10 bases; junction bases lacking a gene match: 11. For CDR1 and CDR2, the germline V gene lists SNHLY and FYNNEI. Measured from the cysteine to the phenylalanine, the CDR3 is 15 residues long. Only CDR3 DNA remains: 45 bases, in frame from the first base. Recombination connected TRBV2 to TRBJ1-3; the junction holds 10 bases that match TRBD1. This TCR was sampled from a man aged 25-45 years with acute COVID-19. Sequences were obtained from PBMCs or T cells enriched from blood (not recorded which). The CDR3 protein: CASSRQGAVAMTIYF. Read as DNA, the sequence is TGTGCCAGCAGTAGACAGGGGGCTGTTGCAATGACCATATATTTT.